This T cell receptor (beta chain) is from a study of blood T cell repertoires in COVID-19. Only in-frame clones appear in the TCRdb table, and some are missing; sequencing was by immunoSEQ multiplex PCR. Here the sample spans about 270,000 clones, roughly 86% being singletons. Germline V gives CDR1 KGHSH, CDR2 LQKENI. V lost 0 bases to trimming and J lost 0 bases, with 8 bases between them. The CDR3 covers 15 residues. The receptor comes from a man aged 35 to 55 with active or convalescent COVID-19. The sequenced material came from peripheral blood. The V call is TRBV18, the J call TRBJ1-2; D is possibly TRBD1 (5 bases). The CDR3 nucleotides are TGTGCCAGCTCACCACCCGGACAAGCTAACTATGGCTACACCTTC. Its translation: CASSPPGQANYGYTF.